This T cell receptor (beta chain) was sequenced in a study of blood T cell repertoires in COVID-19. On the study more broadly: Italy, Spain and the United States were the sources of the convalescent and acute COVID-19 samples.

Per the authors' pipeline: Amplification from reference gene primers served as the basis for estimated nucleated cell counts. This table comes from immunoSEQ multiplex PCR, and its TCRdb copy is limited to in-frame clones, with some not included. Clone size and the V and J calls come from that table; the DNA yielded D and trimming. Of about 51,000 clones in the sample, 80% to 85% were seen once. The clonotype was recovered from a human donor with acute or convalescent COVID-19. The donor label of this sample is uncertain. Sample: peripheral blood.

The CDR3 DNA is TGTGCCAGCAGTCGGGACATTGAAAAACTGTTTTTT. Translated: CASSRDIEKLFF. This sequence joins TRBV6-6 and TRBJ1-4; weak D call: TRBD1 (6 bases). Trimming left V 5 bases short and J 7 bases short, with 8 bases between. Per the germline V gene, CDR1 is MNHNY and CDR2 is SVGAGI (reference sequence). The CDR3 runs 12 residues.